A selection of T cell receptor beta chains follows, all from one sample in a study of monozygotic twins with inflammatory bowel disease. Reprocessing the 5' RACE reads, TCRdb reports a single entry for every CDR3 protein and omits DNA. Its clone listing holds around 210,000 distinct CDR3 sequences. What was sequenced was blood. These TCRs come from a human donor with ulcerative colitis or Crohn's disease, or a healthy co-twin of an affected twin (not recorded which). The CDR3 runs from the conserved cysteine through the conserved F or W. Each record gives: J gene, V gene, CDR3 protein.

TRBJ1-5,TRBV25-1,CASSFGGEGQPQHF
TRBJ1-2,TRBV20-1,CSASTENYGYTF
TRBJ1-2,TRBV30,CAWSVSRGDGYTF
TRBJ2-7,TRBV12-3/TRBV12-4,CASSFRGYEQYF
TRBJ1-4,TRBV5-6,CASSLGEILFF
TRBJ2-3,TRBV20-1,CSARDASGGNTDTQYF
TRBJ2-5,TRBV7-6,CASSWGTDQETQYF
TRBJ2-1,TRBV11-1,CASSLGPSAGGRGNEQFF
TRBJ2-3,TRBV5-5,CASSLRWPPSTDTQYF
TRBJ2-7,TRBV15,CATSRGRDLTYEQYF
TRBJ2-5,TRBV15,CATSRDTSETQYF
TRBJ2-7,TRBV12-3/TRBV12-4,CASSGLAGRILGEQYF
TRBJ2-5,TRBV20-1,CSASKTSGGAFETQYF
TRBJ2-2,TRBV29-1,CSVGTVGTGELFF
TRBJ2-2,TRBV28,CASSPGTPTGELFF
TRBJ2-5,TRBV6-1,CASSGAGSKGETQYF
TRBJ2-1,TRBV6-5,CASSYGLANPTFF
TRBJ2-1,TRBV11-2,CASSHVVIAVNEQFF
TRBJ1-4,TRBV7-8,CASSSTVTNEKLFF
TRBJ2-7,TRBV7-8,CASSSNRGNSYEQYF
TRBJ1-1,TRBV2,CASRGPMNTEAFF
TRBJ1-1,TRBV19,CASSIGDRNTEAFF
TRBJ2-7,TRBV14,CASSHDLATSYEQYF
TRBJ1-5,TRBV5-1,CASSFTTDQPQHF
TRBJ2-7,TRBV5-1,CASSVEIGQGREQYF
TRBJ2-1,TRBV20-1,CSAKRGGSYNEQFF
TRBJ2-1,TRBV6-2/TRBV6-3,CASSYSKTSYNEQFF
TRBJ2-3,TRBV5-1,CASSLSSPRDTQYF
TRBJ2-7,TRBV12-3/TRBV12-4,CASSPGQGGEQYF
TRBJ2-7,TRBV12-3/TRBV12-4,CASTGGSHEQYF
TRBJ1-1,TRBV7-9,CASSPRVNTEAFF
TRBJ1-2,TRBV12-3/TRBV12-4,CASRATGGSGTF
TRBJ1-6,TRBV5-6,CASSLRTVNNSPLHF
TRBJ1-4,TRBV7-8,CASSLTGEKLFF
TRBJ2-7,TRBV20-1,CSASPGQGIHEQYF
TRBJ1-6,TRBV12-3/TRBV12-4,CASRTGQGNNSPLHF
TRBJ2-7,TRBV20-1,CSAPRGTGAHEQYF
TRBJ2-7,TRBV5-6,CASTSRQTTYEQYF
TRBJ2-2,TRBV5-1,CASGTGSGTGELFF
TRBJ1-1,TRBV27,CATAGVGEAFF
TRBJ2-3,TRBV5-4,CASSLAGGGSGDTQYF
TRBJ2-1,TRBV10-3,CAIIGYLAGGPNEQLF
TRBJ2-1,TRBV5-4,CASSLSGTSGRGQFF
TRBJ2-3,TRBV5-1,CASSSGLADTDTQYF
TRBJ2-7,TRBV18,CASSHRENSYEQYF
TRBJ1-1,TRBV6-1,CASIMGNTEAFF
TRBJ2-3,TRBV12-3/TRBV12-4,CASSSGLVFSTDTQYF
TRBJ1-2,TRBV6-1,CASSLSMDRPGYTF
TRBJ2-3,TRBV20-1,CSARDEGETDTQYF
TRBJ1-5,TRBV6-5,CASSYRSARGISNQPQHF
TRBJ2-3,TRBV12-3/TRBV12-4,CASSLLAGTDTQYF
TRBJ2-1,TRBV7-2,CASSLSRGDYNEQFF
TRBJ2-5,TRBV5-1,CASSLARPQETQYF
TRBJ2-7,TRBV5-1,CASSLGLAADYEQYF
TRBJ2-1,TRBV28,CASSGAGGRRTGNEQFF
TRBJ1-5,TRBV20-1,CSARVSDRGNQPQHF